A single sample is the source of the 19 T cell receptor beta chains below, sequenced in a study of post-analysis software for immune sequencing data. General study findings and limits: The five TRBV segments detected at higher frequency in patients than in controls included TRBV5-6, TRBV5-1 and TRBV20-1.

Unique-molecular-identifier-tagged TCR beta cDNA libraries were used. TCRdb re-analysed the PCR reads in MiXCR, keeping a single row per CDR3 protein. The sample contains roughly 540,000 distinct CDR3 sequences, roughly 34% of which appear only once. Their antigen targets remain unknown. Sequenced material: blood. Receptor source: a girl aged 2 to 17 with multiple sclerosis.

This clonotype turned up a few times. V and J are TRBV11-3 and TRBJ2-5; 13 bases align to TRBD2. The CDR3 consists of 17 residues. The V gene end was trimmed by 1 base and the J gene end by 3 bases; junction bases not matched to a gene: 5. Germline CDR1 and CDR2: SGHNT and YENEEA. The CDR3 nucleotides read TGTGCCAGCAGCTTAGGGACTAGCGGGGGCGCCGAAGAGACCCAGTACTTC. Translating it yields CASSLGTSGGAEETQYF. Full variable domain (remainder filled in from reference TRBV11-3 and TRBJ2-5): EAGVVQSPRYKIIEKKQPVAFWCNPISGHNTLYWYLQNLGQGPELLIRYENEEAVDDSQLPKDRFSAERLKGVDSTLKIQPAELGDSAVYLCASSLGTSGGAEETQYFGPGTRLLVL.

This clonotype showed up just a few times. This chain uses TRBV29-1 with TRBJ1-1, with D possibly TRBD1 on 6 matching bases. V was trimmed by 6 bases and J by 2 bases, leaving 16 bases between them. The germline CDR1 and CDR2 sequences are SQVTM and ANQGSEA. The CDR3 loop spans 14 amino acids. The CDR3 DNA is TGCAGCGTACCGACGGGGGGGGCCAACACTGAAGCTTTCTTT. It yields the protein CSVPTGGANTEAFF.

This clonotype was counted only a few times. DNA for the CDR3: TGCAGTGCTAGTAATCCGGGGACTAGCGCGACTGAGCAGTTCTTC. Amino acids: CSASNPGTSATEQFF. The chain joins TRBV20-1 to TRBJ2-1; 10 nucleotides align to TRBD2. Germline V gives CDR1 DFQATT, CDR2 SNEGSKA (reference sequence). CDR3 length: 15 amino acids. Trimming took 3 bases from V and 9 from J; bases not matched to a gene: 11.

This chain links TRBV10-3 with TRBJ2-5; D remains ambiguous. From germline, CDR1 is ENHRY and CDR2 SYGVKD. The CDR3 has 16 amino acids. The V gene lost 5 bases and the J gene lost 2 bases, with 18 bases spanning the gap. The CDR3 coding sequence is TGTGCCATCAGTCTCTCGTCCATGGGCACGCAAGAGACCCAGTACTTC. Amino acid sequence: CAISLSSMGTQETQYF.

This clonotype was found a few times. V is TRBV6-5 and J is TRBJ2-7; 10 nucleotides line up with TRBD1. V was pared by 7 bases and J by 5 bases, with 11 bases of the junction left unmatched. This CDR3 spans 15 amino acids. Germline CDR1 MNHEY, CDR2 SVGAGI. In DNA, the CDR3 is TGTGCCAGCACTCCTACAGGGGACAGGGGACACGAGCAGTACTTC. Protein product: CASTPTGDRGHEQYF.

This clonotype was counted between two and nine times. The chain joins TRBV4-1 to TRBJ1-6; 9 bases align to TRBD1. This CDR3 region has 16 residues. Trimming removed 4 bases from V and 3 bases from J; junction bases left unmatched: 4. Germline V gene data show CDR1 as MGHRA and CDR2 as YSYEKL. CDR3 bases: TGCGCCAGCAGCCTAATGGGACAGGGCTATAATTCACCCCTCCACTTT. Its protein product is CASSLMGQGYNSPLHF.

The genes are TRBV5-1 and TRBJ2-7; the match to TRBD1 covers 7 bases. V lost 4 bases and J lost 2; bases outside the gene matches: 9. The CDR3 consists of 15 residues. Germline-derived CDR1 and CDR2 are SGHRS and YFSETQ. This CDR3 reads CASSVDRAAPYEQYF. The CDR3 region has the DNA TGCGCCAGCAGCGTAGACAGGGCCGCTCCCTACGAGCAGTACTTC.

This rearrangement joins TRBV6-5 to TRBJ1-5, with 10 bases matching TRBD1. With V trimmed by 4 bases and J by 1 base, 4 bases remained unmatched. This CDR3 comprises 16 residues. Germline CDR1 is MNHEY and CDR2 is SVGAGI. The CDR3 sequence: CASSSGDRGSNQPQHF. The CDR3, as DNA: TGTGCCAGCAGTTCCGGGGACAGGGGAAGCAATCAGCCCCAGCATTTT.

The chain uses TRBV27 and TRBJ1-5; 9 bases line up with TRBD1. Germline assignment: CDR1 MNHEY and CDR2 SMNVEV (reference sequence). The V gene end was trimmed by 6 bases and the J gene end by 6 bases; junction bases not matched to a gene: 6. The CDR3 runs 14 residues. The CDR3 loop is CASRYRGLGQPQHF. The CDR3 coding sequence is TGTGCCAGCAGATACAGGGGGCTCGGTCAGCCCCAGCATTTT.

The rearrangement links TRBV7-2 to TRBJ1-2; no definite D call. Germline assignment: CDR1 SGHTA and CDR2 FQGNSA. V lost 5 bases, J lost 0 bases, and 16 bases lay in between. The CDR3 runs 16 residues. CDR3 amino acids: CASSPRAGLANYGYTF. The CDR3 DNA sequence: TGTGCCAGCAGCCCTAGAGCCGGCCTCGCTAACTATGGCTACACCTTC.

The genes are TRBV7-6 and TRBJ1-6; perhaps TRBD1 as D (5 bases). Germline V lookup: CDR1 SGHVS, CDR2 FNYEAQ. The CDR3 totals 15 residues. The V end lost 1 base, the J end lost 7 bases, and 11 bases lay between the germline ends. For the CDR3, the DNA is TGTGCCAGCAGCTTAGACGCAGGGACCAATTCACCCCTCCACTTT. It translates to CASSLDAGTNSPLHF.

CDR3 sequence: CASSLAPERAGGYTF. DNA of the CDR3: TGCGCCAGCAGCTTGGCCCCGGAGCGCGCCGGTGGCTACACCTTC. The chain has TRBV5-1 and TRBJ1-2; D uncertain. Looked up from germline, CDR1 is SGHRS and CDR2 is YFSETQ. CDR3 length: 15 residues. Trimming shortened V by 0 bases and J by 7 bases, and 16 bases separated the two germline ends. Full variable domain (missing parts from reference TRBV5-1 and TRBJ1-2): KAGVTQTPRYLIKTRGQQVTLSCSPISGHRSVSWYQQTPGQGLQFLFEYFSETQRNKGNFPGRFSGRQFSNSRSEMNVSTLELGDSALYLCASSLAPERAGGYTFGSGTRLTVV.

This clonotype was found a few times. V gene TRBV20-1 combines with J gene TRBJ1-2; D remains ambiguous. V lost 6 bases to trimming and J lost 4 bases, with 18 bases between them. Germline assignment: CDR1 DFQATT and CDR2 SNEGSKA (reference sequence). This CDR3 is 14 amino acids long. The CDR3 DNA reads TGCAGTGCCATTTCGACGGGAAAAATCTATGGCTACACCTTC. This gives the protein CSAISTGKIYGYTF.

This sequence joins TRBV5-1 and TRBJ2-1; TRBD2 might be the D (6 bases). Per the germline V gene, CDR1 is SGHRS and CDR2 is YFSETQ. V dropped 0 bases and J dropped 0 bases, with 13 bases sitting between them. The CDR3 consists of 17 residues. CDR3 sequence: CASSLAGRGDSYNEQFF. The CDR3 DNA reads TGCGCCAGCAGCTTGGCCGGGCGGGGCGACTCCTACAATGAGCAGTTCTTC.

This clonotype was counted only a few times. V usage is TRBV6-1 and J usage is TRBJ1-1; D unresolved. This CDR3 has 13 amino acids. The germline V gene encodes CDR1 MNHNS and CDR2 SASEGT. Trimming stripped 2 bases from V and 0 bases from J, with 4 bases between. This CDR3 reads CASSEHLNTEAFF. CDR3 in DNA: TGTGCCAGCAGTGAACACTTGAACACTGAAGCTTTCTTT.

This chain links TRBV20-1 with TRBJ1-2; unclear D gene. There are 15 residues in the CDR3. Germline V CDR1 and CDR2: DFQATT, SNEGSKA (reference sequence). The V and J ends lost 4 bases and 7 bases respectively, with 22 bases between them. The CDR3 DNA is TGCAGTGCTATCATGACTGGACGGGGTTTAGGTGGCTACACCTTC. This encodes CSAIMTGRGLGGYTF.

Points on this clonotype: The junction does not match germline at one end; this may be a read error. This chain connects TRBV29-1 to TRBJ2-3; D possibly uses TRBD1 or TRBD2 (5 bases each). The CDR3 sequence is 13 residues long. The germline gives CDR1 SQVTM, CDR2 ANQGSEA. The CDR3 here is CSADSASTDTQDF. CDR3 nucleotide sequence: TGCAGCGCCGACAGCGCTAGCACAGATACGCAGGATTTT.

The chain couples TRBV5-5 to TRBJ1-6, with unresolved D. This CDR3 has 14 amino acids. Germline lookup yields CDR1 SGHKS and CDR2 YYEKEE (reference sequence). With 1 base removed from V and 5 bases from J, the gap between germline ends came to 7 bases. The CDR3 DNA follows: TGTGCCAGCAGCTTGCGGGTGGATAATTCACCCCTCCACTTT. Translation: CASSLRVDNSPLHF.

V usage is TRBV7-2 and J usage is TRBJ2-2; D may correspond to TRBD1 or TRBD2 (6 bases each). CDR3 size: 15 residues. Germline V gives CDR1 SGHTA, CDR2 FQGNSA. Trimming cost V 2 bases and J 5 bases, with 12 bases left between them. The CDR3 nucleotides read TGTGCCAGCAGCTTATTTCGGGGGCTGACCGGGGAGCTGTTTTTT. As protein: CASSLFRGLTGELFF.